This TCR beta chain was recovered during a study of OX40 agonist ivuxolimab in advanced cancers. Some clones are missing from TCRdb's copy, which holds only in-frame ones; the method was immunoSEQ multiplex PCR. Among roughly 12,000 clones, 70% to 75% were seen once, and the ten largest hold under 30%. V lost 0 bases to trimming and J lost 4 bases; unmatched junction nucleotides: 7. CDR3 length: 16 amino acids. Germline V gene lookup returns CDR1 MNHEY and CDR2 SVGAGI. The source is an adult with an advanced solid tumor such as melanoma, head and neck, liver or kidney cancer. The starting material was CD4+ or CD8+ T cells sorted from blood, obtained in a trial of the OX40 agonist ivuxolimab. This chain links TRBV6-5 with TRBJ2-5; TRBD1 matches 8 bases. The CDR3 bases are TGTGCCAGCAGTTACTCGGTACAGGGGGGCGGAGAGACCCAGTACTTC. Amino acid sequence: CASSYSVQGGGETQYF.